This T cell receptor beta chain was sequenced during a study of identical twins. Study-level findings and limits: Among monozygotic twins, out-of-frame TCR alpha sharing exceeded what models predicted. With beta out-of-frame sequences, excess sharing by twins was weaker. Insertion counts were lower in abundant cord blood beta clonotypes, a trend that memory repertoires did not show.

The germline gives CDR1 MNHNS, CDR2 SASEGT. The CDR3 consists of 15 residues. V was clipped by 1 base and J by 13 bases; unmatched bases: 10. A word on this clonotype: Its target is unknown.

Unique molecular identifiers were in the cDNA, with template-switch universal primer binding. MiXCR, run by TCRdb on the 5' RACE reads, gives a single entry per CDR3 protein. In the table there are some 1,600,000 distinct CDR3 sequences, less than 35% of which are singletons. Sequencing was done on a sample of cord blood. The chain uses TRBV6-1 and TRBJ2-4, with TRBD1 matching 10 bases. The sequence was obtained from a newborn girl in good health. CDR3 sequence reads: CASSEGQGAHNEQYF. CDR3 sequence (DNA): TGTGCCAGCAGTGAAGGACAGGGGGCCCACAATGAGCAGTACTTC.